These 26 T cell receptor beta chains came from one sample sequenced in a study of T cell changes during pregnancy in multiple sclerosis. Profiled with immunoSEQ multiplex PCR; TCRdb holds only in-frame clones, not every one. The repertoire consists of 45,000 or so clones, with more than 90% occurring once and the leading ten covering approximately 9%. The material sequenced was CD8+ T cells from peripheral blood mononuclear cells, taken after pregnancy. These receptor sequences come from a female donor with multiple sclerosis, enrolled in a pregnancy study.

This rearrangement joins TRBV7-2 to TRBJ1-2; D not resolved. V was trimmed by 4 bases and J by 4 bases, leaving 10 bases between them. Germline CDR1 SGHTA, CDR2 FQGNSA. The length of the CDR3 is 13 residues. This CDR3 reads CASSWPSGYGYTF. The CDR3 DNA follows: TGTGCCAGCAGCTGGCCGTCTGGCTATGGCTACACCTTC.

The rearrangement uses TRBV7-2 and TRBJ1-1; perhaps TRBD1 as D (5 bases). From germline, CDR1 is SGHTA and CDR2 FQGNSA. This CDR3 region has 15 residues. Trimming left V 3 bases short and J 8 bases short, with 19 bases between. The CDR3 bases are TGTGCCAGCAGCTTCGATTTGGGGGGGACGGAAGAAGCTTTCTTT. It codes for CASSFDLGGTEEAFF.

V and J are TRBV6-4 and TRBJ1-2; perhaps TRBD1 as D (6 bases). The V and J ends lost 0 bases and 4 bases respectively, with 12 bases between them. Germline loops: CDR1 MRHNA, CDR2 SNTAGT. The CDR3 runs to 15 residues. For the CDR3, the DNA is TGTGCCAGCAGTGACTCAAGGACAGCGTCCTATGGCTACACCTTC. Protein: CASSDSRTASYGYTF.

The V call is TRBV13, the J call TRBJ2-1; D unclear. V was cut by 3 bases and J by 1 base, with 4 bases left in between. The germline gives CDR1 PRHDT, CDR2 FYEKMQ (reference sequence). The CDR3 sequence is 13 residues long. CDR3 in DNA: TGTGCCAGCAGCTTCTCTTCCTACAATGAGCAGTTCTTC. Translating gives CASSFSSYNEQFF.

The chain links TRBV11-2 to TRBJ2-5; 8 bases agree with TRBD1. V gave up 5 bases and J gave up 1 base; unmatched junction bases: 12. This CDR3 has 17 amino acids. Germline V lookup: CDR1 SGHAT, CDR2 FQNNGV. CDR3 coding DNA: TGTGCCAGCAGCCCTCGACCGGGACAGGAGGGCCAAGAGACCCAGTACTTC. Translation gives CASSPRPGQEGQETQYF.

CDR3 coding DNA: TGTGCCAGCAGTCCGACAGGGGGCCTACATAACTATGGCTACACCTTC. It specifies CASSPTGGLHNYGYTF. The gene calls are TRBV27 and TRBJ1-2, with 10 bases that match TRBD1. With 5 bases clipped from V and 1 base from J, the junction kept 7 bases outside the gene matches. Germline CDR1 is MNHEY and CDR2 is SMNVEV (reference sequence). This CDR3 is 16 amino acids long.

The chain links TRBV5-1 to TRBJ2-1; maybe TRBD1 (7 bases). The V gene's germline CDR1 is SGHRS and CDR2 YFSETQ. The CDR3 is made up of 13 amino acids. Trimming stripped 3 bases from V and 4 bases from J, with 8 bases between. CDR3 sequence: CASSSGGYNEQFF. Here the CDR3 DNA reads TGCGCCAGCAGCTCAGGGGGGTACAATGAGCAGTTCTTC.

The chain joins TRBV27 to TRBJ1-5, with D possibly matching TRBD1 (5 bases). This CDR3 is 13 amino acids long. The ends were cut back, 3 bases at V and 5 bases at J, with 8 bases in the middle. Germline loops: CDR1 MNHEY, CDR2 SMNVEV (reference sequence). Here the CDR3 reads CASSFGGDQPQHF. DNA for the CDR3: TGTGCCAGCAGTTTTGGGGGGGATCAGCCCCAGCATTTT.

The genes are TRBV27 and TRBJ1-4, with D perhaps matching TRBD1 (5 bases). V dropped 3 bases and J dropped 8 bases, with 10 bases sitting between them. The CDR3 runs to 13 residues. Looked up from germline, CDR1 is MNHEY and CDR2 is SMNVEV (reference sequence). CDR3 DNA: TGTGCCAGCAGTTTCGGGGGGGGAGAAAAACTGTTTTTT. Its protein product is CASSFGGGEKLFF.

The chain employs TRBV15 and TRBJ2-5; D perhaps matches TRBD1 (5 bases). The CDR3 consists of 12 residues. The V gene's germline CDR1 is LNHNV and CDR2 YYDKDF (reference sequence). V dropped 1 base and J dropped 7 bases, with 7 bases sitting between them. CDR3 protein: CATSRVTGTQYF. CDR3 nucleotide sequence: TGTGCCACCAGCAGAGTAACAGGGACCCAGTACTTC.

The CDR3 nucleotides are TGTGCCAGCAGCGCAACCGGGACTGGCGAGCAGTACTTC. Translation gives CASSATGTGEQYF. V is TRBV7-6 and J is TRBJ2-7; D perhaps matches TRBD2 (6 bases). Trimming took 5 bases from V and 6 from J, leaving 14 bases between them. The CDR3 has 13 residues. The germline V gene encodes CDR1 SGHVS and CDR2 FNYEAQ.

V usage is TRBV27 and J usage is TRBJ1-2; D remains unclear. Germline lookup yields CDR1 MNHEY and CDR2 SMNVEV (reference sequence). The CDR3 runs 13 residues. V lost 5 bases to trimming and J lost 8 bases, with 15 bases between them. CDR3 sequence (DNA): TGTGCCAGCAGTCCAACCCAGCTAGTCGGCTACACCTTC. Translated: CASSPTQLVGYTF.

This rearrangement joins TRBV6-5 to TRBJ2-2; tentatively, D is TRBD1 (5 bases). From germline, CDR1 is MNHEY and CDR2 SVGAGI. Trimming shortened V by 7 bases and J by 5 bases, and 14 bases separated the two germline ends. This CDR3 region has 14 residues. As DNA, the CDR3 is TGTGCCAGCACCTACTACCAGGGTACCGGGGAGCTGTTTTTT. Its protein is CASTYYQGTGELFF.

The chain uses TRBV4-1 and TRBJ2-6, with 8 bases aligning to TRBD2. CDR3 length equals 17 residues. V lost 0 bases to trimming and J lost 4 bases; unmatched junction nucleotides: 5. Germline V gene lookup returns CDR1 MGHRA and CDR2 YSYEKL. The CDR3 bases are TGCGCCAGCAGCCAAGAAGCGGGGGCGCGGGGGGCCAACGTCCTGACTTTC. Translation gives CASSQEAGARGANVLTF.

The V and J genes are TRBV5-8 and TRBJ2-7; 8 nucleotides agree with TRBD1. V shed 0 bases, J shed 4 bases, and the junction held 6 bases outside the gene matches. CDR1 SGHTS and CDR2 YDEGEE come from the germline V gene. CDR3 length: 15 residues. CDR3 DNA sequence: TGTGCCAGCAGCTTGGCTCCAGGGGGCGGGTACGAGCAGTACTTC. Encoded protein: CASSLAPGGGYEQYF.

The chain is built from TRBV7-3 and TRBJ2-3, with 12 bases identical to TRBD2. There are 15 residues in the CDR3. Per germline, CDR1 SGHTA and CDR2 FQGTGA. The J segment lost 2 bases and the V segment lost 4 bases, leaving 1 base of the junction unmatched. The CDR3 reads CASSSSGGVTDTQYF. The CDR3 region has the DNA TGTGCCAGCAGCTCTAGCGGGGGGGTCACAGATACGCAGTATTTT.

The chain is built from TRBV6-5 and TRBJ2-7, with a possible D match to TRBD1 (6 bases). The CDR3 runs 12 residues. Trimming removed 7 bases at V and 4 bases at J, with 11 bases between. Germline-derived CDR1 and CDR2 are MNHEY and SVGAGI. As DNA, the CDR3 is TGTGCCAGCACCGGGACATTTTACGAGCAGTACTTC. As protein: CASTGTFYEQYF.

The gene calls are TRBV7-9 and TRBJ1-1; possible D gene TRBD1, 5 bases. Looked up from germline, CDR1 is SEHNR and CDR2 is FQNEAQ (reference sequence). The CDR3 extends over 16 amino acids. Deletions cut 2 bases from V and 1 base from J, with 14 bases between. The DNA of the CDR3 is TGTGCCAGCAGCTTACCGGGGGTCGGTGGGAACACTGAAGCTTTCTTT. Translated: CASSLPGVGGNTEAFF.

The CDR3 here is CASSQGGGATQYF. CDR3 in DNA: TGCGCCAGCAGCCAAGGAGGCGGAGCTACGCAGTATTTT. The genes are TRBV4-3 and TRBJ2-3, with D hard to call. V shed 1 base and J shed 8 bases, with 10 bases lying between them. This CDR3 comprises 13 residues. Germline loops: CDR1 LGHNA, CDR2 YSLEER.

The chain couples TRBV4-3 to TRBJ2-2; D possibly corresponds to TRBD1 (5 bases). The CDR3 runs 15 residues. Deletions cut 1 base from V and 5 bases from J, with 11 bases between. Germline lookup yields CDR1 LGHNA and CDR2 YSLEER. The CDR3 is CASSQGSGATGELFF. The CDR3 region has the DNA TGCGCCAGCAGCCAAGGATCTGGGGCTACCGGGGAGCTGTTTTTT.

The rearrangement uses TRBV27 and TRBJ2-3; 11 bases are shared with TRBD1. This CDR3 region has 15 residues. The junction had 6 bases not matched to a gene; V was cut back by 6 bases and J by 4 bases. Germline V CDR1 and CDR2: MNHEY, SMNVEV (reference sequence). The CDR3 nucleotides read TGTGCCAGCAGGACCGGGACAGGGGGGCCAGATACGCAGTATTTT. Translating gives CASRTGTGGPDTQYF.

The chain's CDR3 is CASSGGQDNSPLHF. DNA of the CDR3: TGTGCCAGCAGTGGCGGACAGGATAATTCACCCCTCCACTTT. The rearrangement uses TRBV6-1 and TRBJ1-6; 7 bases fit TRBD1. V shed 4 bases and J 5 bases; nucleotides not matched to a gene: 2. CDR3 length: 14 amino acids. CDR1 and CDR2 (germline): MNHNS, SASEGT.

J is TRBJ2-7 and V is TRBV6-5; TRBD1 aligns across 8 bases. Germline lookup yields CDR1 MNHEY and CDR2 SVGAGI. This CDR3 is built from 15 residues. Trimming at V came to 2 bases and at J to 6 bases, leaving 9 bases not matched to a gene. CDR3 in DNA: TGTGCCAGCAGTTACCCCCAGCAGGGGGCAATCGAGCAGTACTTC. It translates to CASSYPQQGAIEQYF.

The chain is built from TRBV5-1 and TRBJ1-2; D not resolved. This CDR3 has 14 amino acids. V was clipped by 1 base and J by 2 bases, with 9 bases between them. From germline, CDR1 is SGHRS and CDR2 YFSETQ. The CDR3: CASSLNTQNYGYTF. CDR3 in DNA: TGCGCCAGCAGCTTGAATACACAGAACTATGGCTACACCTTC.

V and J are TRBV27 and TRBJ2-5, with TRBD2 matching 9 bases. Losses at the gene ends were 1 base for V and 5 bases for J; bases not matched to a gene: 2. CDR1 is MNHEY, CDR2 SMNVEV, per germline (reference sequence). There are 14 residues in the CDR3. CDR3: CASSLFAGGETQYF. DNA of the CDR3: TGTGCCAGCAGTTTATTTGCGGGGGGGGAGACCCAGTACTTC.

The table lists this clone with a count of one. Here the CDR3 DNA reads TGTGCCAGCACGGGTAGCACAGATACGCAGTATTTT. It codes for CASTGSTDTQYF. This chain connects TRBV6-1 to TRBJ2-3; D not certain. V was trimmed by 7 bases and J by 0 bases, leaving 5 bases between them. In germline, CDR1 is MNHNS, CDR2 SASEGT. This CDR3 region has 12 residues.